This TCR beta chain comes out of a study of blood T cell repertoires in COVID-19. Overall study context: Donors in the United States, Italy and Spain gave samples during acute or convalescent COVID-19. The cDNA or gDNA used as material had been derived from T cells, B-cell-depleted T cells, or PBMCs.

As handled by the study authors: The authors estimated nucleated cell counts from reference gene primer amplification. The protocol was immunoSEQ multiplex PCR, while the TCRdb copy is restricted to in-frame clones and leaves out a portion. Clonal size and the V and J genes are those of that table, whereas D and trimming came from the DNA. This sample has 150,000 to 200,000 clones, with around nine tenths found just once. CDR1 ENHRY and CDR2 SYGVKD come from the germline V gene. V was pared by 6 bases and J by 1 base, with 9 bases between. The CDR3 has 14 residues. This clone was observed once. Followed over time, Seattle patients had been enrolled while infection was active.

Sequenced input: peripheral blood. The chain is built from TRBV10-3 and TRBJ1-4; no firm D call. This clonotype originated in a man aged 60 to 69 with COVID-19, enrolled during active disease. Here the CDR3 reads CAIRDGRTNEKLFF. The CDR3, as DNA: TGTGCCATCAGGGACGGGAGAACTAATGAAAAACTGTTTTTT.